This TCR beta chain is drawn from a study of cytotoxic CD8 clonotypes in ibrutinib-treated CLL. The wider study: Productive templates per sample averaged 255,043; productive rearrangements, about 89,000. Study observations and caveats: Public clonotypes, an uncommon group, contracted or remained stable on treatment. Clonality was elevated at ibrutinib response and had returned toward baseline at progression.

Concerning this clone: Its target is not known.

The protocol was immunoSEQ multiplex PCR, while the TCRdb copy is restricted to in-frame clones and leaves out a portion. The sample holds 250,000 to 350,000 clones, around 77% seen once. Looked up from germline, CDR1 is SGHTA and CDR2 is FQGNSA. Trimming took 5 bases from V and 12 from J, leaving 17 bases between them. The CDR3 is made up of 12 amino acids. The source is a human donor with chronic lymphocytic leukemia. The rearrangement joins TRBV7-2 to TRBJ2-7; possibly TRBD1 or TRBD2 for D (5 bases each). The sample consisted of PBMCs, taken at disease progression, from a patient treated with ibrutinib. The CDR3 bases are TGTGCCAGCAGCGAAGGGACCCGGAGAAGGTACTTC. As protein: CASSEGTRRRYF.